The subject of this entry is one T cell receptor beta chain. Its specific antigen is unknown. No much larger clone exists at a distance of one base, and base qualities are not known. The CDR3 sequence holds 16 residues, the cysteine and phenylalanine included. Here the CDR3 DNA is all that survives: 48 bases in frame from base 1. Sequences SGDLS (CDR1) and YYNGEE (CDR2) are obtained from the germline V gene. V was cut back by 0 bases and J by 2 bases, leaving a gap of 13 bases between them. The data stem from a study of blood T cell repertoires in COVID-19 (dated by TCRdb to the early 2020s). With regard to the full study: Samples covering the acute and convalescent phases of COVID-19 were provided by collaborators in the United States, Italy and Spain. The prospective study material was composed of cDNA or gDNA derived from T cells, B-cell-depleted T cells, or PBMCs. Deeply sampled blood TCRbeta repertoires from subjects exposed to, actively infected with, or recovered from COVID-19 were included in the dataset. A freely available public database, intended as a resource for researchers studying the immune response to SARS-CoV-2, is where the repertoires were released. Samples were obtained from the ongoing ImmuneRACE study (first 160 participants) and from approximately 1,200 subjects provided by 6 global collaborators. The sample metadata nearly always contained a de-identified subject ID, COVID-19 status, age in years and sex. HLA class I and class II types, where available, came from metadata supplied by the sample provider rather than from assay-based typing.

The collaborating institutions used their own protocols to collect whole blood in K2EDTA tubes. For TCRbeta analysis, collaborators shipped samples in one of three forms: frozen whole blood, isolated PBMCs, or DNA extracted from either of those sample types. Beyond this particular receptor, the publication reports: How much clinical and demographic metadata was included differed by source and by participant, and the metadata was provided uncurated.

TCRbeta CDR3 regions were amplified from genomic DNA using the immunoSEQ Assay, a bias-controlled multiplex PCR. Per the authors' processing: Nucleated cell counts per sample were estimated from amplification of reference gene primers within the assay. Sequence reads were collapsed and filtered to measure the absolute abundance of every unique TCRbeta CDR3 rearrangement. Productive Simpson clonality was computed per sample as the square root of Simpson's diversity index over productive rearrangements. TCRdb limited this immuneACCESS table to in-frame rearrangements with V and J called. A share of clones is missing; checked studies link under half to unresolved V genes, and the rest is unexplained. D and trimming come from the DNA, and the V and J calls and clone size come from that table. The sample table holds about 220,000 clones, of which approximately 81% were seen once. The ten largest make up 15% to 20% of the sample.

Sequencing was carried out using peripheral blood. Recombination joined TRBV9 with TRBJ2-3; the D segment could be TRBD2, given 5 matching bases. This sequence originates from a man aged 25 to 45 with active or convalescent COVID-19. The CDR3: CASSVGGSGNTDTQYF. The nucleotide sequence is given as TGTGCCAGCAGCGTAGGGGGAAGCGGCAACACAGATACGCAGTATTTT.